This T cell receptor (beta chain) originates from a study of brain metastases from non-small cell lung cancer. Study-wide findings and caveats: T-cell clones appeared expanded in 60% to 75% of brain metastases relative to matched primary tumors.

Remarks on this clone: What it binds is unknown.

V was pared by 0 bases and J by 6 bases, with 11 bases between. CDR1 and CDR2 from the germline V gene are SGHTA and FQGTGA. The CDR3 totals 14 residues. Method: immunoSEQ multiplex PCR; TCRdb's copy keeps in-frame clones and lacks some. The table records about 3,100 clones, around 81% of them present only once. The sequencing input was tissue from a brain metastasis. The rearrangement joins TRBV7-3 to TRBJ2-5; D may be TRBD1 (7 bases). This receptor was obtained from a donor aged 40 or over with non-small cell lung cancer. The CDR3 here is CASSLTPGGKTQYF. CDR3 in DNA: TGTGCCAGCAGCTTAACGCCAGGGGGGAAGACCCAGTACTTC.